This TCR beta chain was retrieved from a study of lymphopenia after photon versus proton radiotherapy. The study's findings and limits: Survival link was tested only in deceased patients; proton benefit remains a possibility. After the lymphocyte nadir, photon-treated repertoires showed oligoclonal expansion, especially of CD8+ Temra cells. Post-nadir TCR diversity decline inversely tracked overall survival among those who died. Relative stability marked proton patients; photon patients lost diversity and naive cells.

V was shortened by 6 bases and J by 1 base, with 9 bases between the two germline ends. From germline, CDR1 is SNHLY and CDR2 FYNNEI. The CDR3 has 13 residues. With regard to this clone: The antigen is undetermined.

Sequencing used immunoSEQ multiplex PCR; TCRdb keeps in-frame clones, though not all of them. This sample has about 25,000 clones, with around 90% found just once. The chain recombines TRBV2 with TRBJ1-1; no definite D call. This TCR was sampled from a man aged 50 to 59 with gastric cancer. The sample here was peripheral blood, taken from a patient treated with photon-based radiotherapy. The CDR3 DNA follows: TGTGCCAGCAGGAACAGCAAGAACACTGAAGCTTTCTTT. This encodes CASRNSKNTEAFF.